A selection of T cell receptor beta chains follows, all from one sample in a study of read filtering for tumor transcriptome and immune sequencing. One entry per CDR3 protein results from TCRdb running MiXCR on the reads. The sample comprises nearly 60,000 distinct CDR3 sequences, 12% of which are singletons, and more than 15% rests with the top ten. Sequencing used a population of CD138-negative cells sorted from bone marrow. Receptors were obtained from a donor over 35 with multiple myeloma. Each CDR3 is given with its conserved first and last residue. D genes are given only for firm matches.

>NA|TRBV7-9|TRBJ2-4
CASSFVGGSKNIQYF
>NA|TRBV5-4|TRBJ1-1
CASSAGGAMNTEAFF
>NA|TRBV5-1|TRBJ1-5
CASSLDGGWDQPQHF
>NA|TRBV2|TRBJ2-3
CASSDLAGTDTQYF
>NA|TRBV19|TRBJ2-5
CASSIGTNEETQYF
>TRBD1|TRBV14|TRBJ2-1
CASGRNRGYNEQFF
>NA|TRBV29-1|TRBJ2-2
CSVTVTGELFF
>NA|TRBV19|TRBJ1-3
CASSESSGNTIYF
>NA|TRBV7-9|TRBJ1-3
CASSKTAGTGSTIYF
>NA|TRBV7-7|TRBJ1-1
CASSRSLNTEAFF
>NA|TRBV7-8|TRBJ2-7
CASSLVPPPASYEQYF
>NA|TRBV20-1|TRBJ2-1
CSAKSQGRFHNEQFF
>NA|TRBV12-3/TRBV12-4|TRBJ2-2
CASSPRRPNTGELFF
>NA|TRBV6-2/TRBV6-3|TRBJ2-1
CASKRTSYNEQFF
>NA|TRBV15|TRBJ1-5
CATSPRWEAPPQHF
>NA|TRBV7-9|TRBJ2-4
CASSPTPILAKNIQYF
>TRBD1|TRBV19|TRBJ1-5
CASSTAGQPAGQPQHF
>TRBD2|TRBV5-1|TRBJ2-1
CASAKAGGQVEQFF
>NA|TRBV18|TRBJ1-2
CASSPGENYGYTF
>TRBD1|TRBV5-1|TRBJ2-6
CASSIIQGAVTSGANVLTF
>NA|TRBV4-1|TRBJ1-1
CASSQVNRALGAFF
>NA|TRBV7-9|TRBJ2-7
CASSLAGITSYEQYF
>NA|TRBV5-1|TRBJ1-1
CASSRLGDTNTEAFF
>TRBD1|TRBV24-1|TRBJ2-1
CATSDFKEQGALDEQFF
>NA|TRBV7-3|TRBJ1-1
CASSLDSGGENTEAFF
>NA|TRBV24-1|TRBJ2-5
CATSEPGETQYF
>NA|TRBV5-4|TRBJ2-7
CASSEQRSGHNEQYF
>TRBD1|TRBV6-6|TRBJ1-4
CASSLPAGGREKLFF
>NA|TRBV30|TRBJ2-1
CAWGALSHEQFF
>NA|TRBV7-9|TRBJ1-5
CASSSGWTVAGDQPQHF